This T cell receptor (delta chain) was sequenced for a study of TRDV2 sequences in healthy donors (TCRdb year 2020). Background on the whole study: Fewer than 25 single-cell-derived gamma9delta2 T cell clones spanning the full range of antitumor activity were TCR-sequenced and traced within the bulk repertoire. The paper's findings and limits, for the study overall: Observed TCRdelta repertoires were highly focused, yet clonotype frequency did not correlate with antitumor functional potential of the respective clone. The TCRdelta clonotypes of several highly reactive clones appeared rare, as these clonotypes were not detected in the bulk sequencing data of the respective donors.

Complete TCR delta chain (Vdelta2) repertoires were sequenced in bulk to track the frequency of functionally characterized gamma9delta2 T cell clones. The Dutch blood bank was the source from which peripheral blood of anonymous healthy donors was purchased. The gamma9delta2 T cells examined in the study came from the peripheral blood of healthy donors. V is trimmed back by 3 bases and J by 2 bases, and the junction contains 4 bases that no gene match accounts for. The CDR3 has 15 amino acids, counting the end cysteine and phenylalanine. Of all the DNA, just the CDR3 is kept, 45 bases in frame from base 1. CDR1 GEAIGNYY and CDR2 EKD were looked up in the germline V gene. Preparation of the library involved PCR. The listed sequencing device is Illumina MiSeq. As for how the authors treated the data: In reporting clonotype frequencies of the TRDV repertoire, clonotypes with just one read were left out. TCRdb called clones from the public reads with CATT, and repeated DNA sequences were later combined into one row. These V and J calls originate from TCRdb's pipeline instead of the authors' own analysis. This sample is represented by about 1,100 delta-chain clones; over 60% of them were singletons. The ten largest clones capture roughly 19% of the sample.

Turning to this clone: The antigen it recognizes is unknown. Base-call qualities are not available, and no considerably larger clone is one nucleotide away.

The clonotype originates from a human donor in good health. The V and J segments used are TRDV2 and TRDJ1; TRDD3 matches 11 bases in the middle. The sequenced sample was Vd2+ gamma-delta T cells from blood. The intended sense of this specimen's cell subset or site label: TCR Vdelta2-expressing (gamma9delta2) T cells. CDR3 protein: CACDFLGDTTDKLIF. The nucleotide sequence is TGTGCCTGTGACTTCCTGGGGGATACTACCGATAAACTCATCTTT.